The next 17 T cell receptor beta chains were all read from a single sample in a study of T cell responses to AZD1222 COVID-19 vaccine. Using immunoSEQ multiplex PCR, the repertoire was profiled, and TCRdb retains in-frame clones only, with some absent. This sample has 95,000 to 100,000 clones, with over 75% found just once. Sequencing used peripheral blood, obtained 28 days after the second AZD1222 dose. The receptors shown here come from an adult who received the AZD1222 COVID-19 vaccine.

With regard to this clone: At one boundary the junction diverges from the germline segment, which might be a read error. This chain joins TRBV6-2 or TRBV6-3 and TRBJ1-2; TRBD1 agrees at 7 bases. The CDR3 spans 14 residues. Germline assignment: CDR1 MNHEY and CDR2 SVGEGT. This chain's CDR3 is CASSYSYRGDGYTF. The DNA of the CDR3 is TGTGCCAGCAGCTACTCTTACAGGGGAGATGGCTACACCTTC.

This clone has only a few counts. V and J are TRBV11-2 and TRBJ1-4; the D is unclear. Trimming removed 1 base at V and 7 bases at J, with 10 bases between. Germline V CDR1 and CDR2: SGHAT, FQNNGV. The CDR3 spans 14 residues. The CDR3 here is CASSLGTGSEKLFF. The CDR3, as DNA: TGTGCCAGCAGCTTAGGGACCGGGAGTGAAAAACTGTTTTTT.

The DNA for the CDR3 is TGTGCCAGCAGTTACCCGACAGGGAAGAGTAATGAGCAGTTCTTC. Translating it yields CASSYPTGKSNEQFF. The chain uses TRBV6-2 or TRBV6-3 and TRBJ2-1; 7 nucleotides line up with TRBD1. This CDR3 is 15 amino acids long. The germline V gene has CDR1 MNHEY and CDR2 SVGEGT. The V and J ends lost 2 bases and 7 bases, in that order; junction bases with no gene match: 8.

The chain recombines TRBV28 with TRBJ2-1, with 7 nucleotides matching TRBD2. The ends lost 3 bases at V and 5 bases at J; junction bases unmatched: 4. This CDR3 is 14 amino acids long. The V gene's germline CDR1 is MDHEN and CDR2 SYDVKM. CDR3 region: CASSFAGEDNEQFF. The CDR3 DNA follows: TGTGCCAGCAGTTTTGCGGGAGAAGACAATGAGCAGTTCTTC. Combining the CDR3 with reference TRBV28 and TRBJ2-1 gives the whole variable domain DVKVTQSSRYLVKRTGEKVFLECVQDMDHENMFWYRQDPGLGLRLIYFSYDVKMKEKGDIPEGYSVSREKKERFSLILESASTNQTSMYLCASSFAGEDNEQFFGPGTRLTVL.

The V call is TRBV30, the J call TRBJ2-2; D is ambiguous. This CDR3 has 15 amino acids. V shed 0 bases and J shed 0 bases, with 8 bases lying between them. Germline CDR1 and CDR2: GTSNPN and SVGIG (reference sequence). The CDR3 spells CAWSVPATNTGELFF. The CDR3 DNA sequence: TGTGCCTGGAGTGTACCAGCGACGAACACCGGGGAGCTGTTTTTT.

The chain is built from TRBV24-1 and TRBJ2-1; D is perhaps TRBD2 (6 bases). The CDR3 extends over 15 amino acids. The ends were cut back, 3 bases at V and 7 bases at J, with 15 bases in the middle. The germline V gene has CDR1 KGHDR and CDR2 SFDVKD. CDR3 region: CATSDTGTVRNEQFF. The CDR3, as DNA: TGTGCCACCAGTGATACCGGGACTGTTAGGAATGAGCAGTTCTTC.

The chain joins TRBV5-8 to TRBJ1-2; 8 positions agree with TRBD1. Looked up from germline, CDR1 is SGHTS and CDR2 is YDEGEE. V dropped 4 bases and J dropped 6; count of bases not matched to a gene: 8. CDR3 length equals 14 residues. The CDR3 nucleotides read TGTGCCAGCAGCCACTGGACAGGGCTGGATGGCTACACCTTC. This sequence encodes CASSHWTGLDGYTF.

The V gene is TRBV19, the J gene TRBJ2-7; D is perhaps TRBD1 (6 bases). The V end lost 3 bases, the J end lost 2 bases, and 20 bases lay between the germline ends. CDR3 length: 17 residues. CDR1 and CDR2 from the germline V gene are LNHDA and SQIVND (reference sequence). CDR3 amino acids: CASSMGASSIRAYEQYF. CDR3 nucleotides: TGTGCCAGTAGTATGGGGGCCAGCAGTATACGAGCCTACGAGCAGTACTTC.

The J gene is TRBJ2-1, the V gene TRBV7-9; 8 bases agree with TRBD1. The V gene's germline CDR1 is SEHNR and CDR2 FQNEAQ (reference sequence). V trimming: 5 bases; J trimming: 6 bases; junction bases outside the gene matches: 6. The length of the CDR3 is 14 residues. CDR3 region: CASSLDRAGNEQFF. DNA of the CDR3: TGTGCCAGCAGCCTGGACAGGGCAGGCAATGAGCAGTTCTTC. The full variable domain, its missing parts supplied by reference TRBV7-9 and TRBJ2-1, is DTGVSQNPRHKITKRGQNVTFRCDPISEHNRLYWYRQTLGQGPEFLTYFQNEAQLEKSRLLSDRFSAERPKGSFSTLEIQRTEQGDSAMYLCASSLDRAGNEQFFGPGTRLTVL.

The V gene is TRBV27, the J gene TRBJ1-5, with TRBD1 matching 7 bases. Unmatched junction bases numbered 15, after V lost 5 bases and J lost 5 bases. The germline CDR1 and CDR2 sequences are MNHEY and SMNVEV (reference sequence). CDR3 length equals 17 residues. The chain's CDR3 is CASSPILTGSYYQPQHF. The CDR3 region has the DNA TGTGCCAGCAGTCCAATCCTGACAGGGTCTTACTATCAGCCCCAGCATTTT.

The genes are TRBV7-3 and TRBJ1-1, with D possibly matching TRBD1 (5 bases). Per the germline V gene, CDR1 is SGHTA and CDR2 is FQGTGA. The V and J ends lost 2 bases and 5 bases respectively, with 9 bases between them. This CDR3 spans 13 amino acids. CDR3 nucleotides: TGTGCCAGCAGCTTAGGGGGGGTAACTGAAGCTTTCTTT. Residues: CASSLGGVTEAFF.

J is TRBJ2-5 and V is TRBV3-1 (or the pseudogene TRBV3-2), with 8 bases fitting TRBD2. The CDR3 consists of 15 residues. J lost 2 bases, V lost 5 bases, and 7 bases had no gene match. Germline-derived CDR1 and CDR2 are LGHDT and YNNKEL (reference sequence). CDR3 bases: TGTGCCAGCAGCTGGAGGGGCGGGGGGCAAGAGACCCAGTACTTC. This sequence encodes CASSWRGGGQETQYF.

Here the CDR3 DNA reads TGCAGCGTTGGCAGGCCAGGGGGATGGGAGCTGTTTTTT. It codes for CSVGRPGGWELFF. V usage is TRBV29-1 and J usage is TRBJ2-2; 7 bases agree with TRBD1. CDR3 length: 13 amino acids. The trim removed 4 bases at V and 9 bases at J, leaving 8 bases unmatched. Per germline, CDR1 SQVTM and CDR2 ANQGSEA.

This sequence joins TRBV3-1 (or the pseudogene TRBV3-2) and TRBJ2-2, with 10 bases matching TRBD2. Looked up from germline, CDR1 is LGHDT and CDR2 is YNNKEL (reference sequence). Losses at the gene ends were 3 bases for V and 4 bases for J; bases not matched to a gene: 11. The CDR3 length is 18 residues. CDR3 protein: CASSQRPSGGVVTGELFF. The CDR3 DNA is TGTGCCAGCAGCCAGAGACCCAGCGGGGGGGTTGTCACCGGGGAGCTGTTTTTT.

The chain uses TRBV4-2 and TRBJ2-3, with 9 bases aligning to TRBD2. The CDR3 is 16 amino acids. V dropped 5 bases and J dropped 3; count of bases not matched to a gene: 9. The germline CDR1 and CDR2 sequences are LGHNA and YNFKEQ. The CDR3 loop is CASSSPPSGATDTQYF. CDR3 coding DNA: TGTGCCAGCAGCTCCCCCCCTAGCGGGGCGACAGATACGCAGTATTTT.

This chain links TRBV7-2 with TRBJ2-6, with D possibly being TRBD1 (6 bases). Trimming took off 1 base at V and 1 base at J, with 11 bases between the two ends. Germline CDR1 is SGHTA and CDR2 is FQGNSA. The CDR3 contains 17 residues. CDR3 in DNA: TGTGCCAGCAGCTTAGGCACAGGGCTATCTGGGGCCAACGTCCTGACTTTC. This translates into CASSLGTGLSGANVLTF.

The rearrangement links TRBV6-5 to TRBJ1-1; D is perhaps TRBD1 (5 bases). Trimming left V 4 bases short and J 5 bases short, with 11 bases between. Germline loops: CDR1 MNHEY, CDR2 SVGAGI. This CDR3 has 13 amino acids. The CDR3 loop reads CASSSAGRTEAFF. The CDR3 DNA reads TGTGCCAGCAGTTCGGCAGGGAGGACTGAAGCTTTCTTT.